The 17 T cell receptor beta chains below were found in one sample sequenced in a study of brain T cells in children with intractable seizures. Method: immunoSEQ multiplex PCR; TCRdb's copy keeps in-frame clones and lacks some. This table has hundreds of thousands of clones, roughly 93% appearing once. This sample's time point: blood from clinic visit 5 months post-surgery; TSC patient then seizure free. The source material was peripheral blood, sampled about 5 months after surgery. Every receptor here comes from a boy under two years old with tuberous sclerosis and intractable seizures.

This chain connects TRBV5-1 to TRBJ1-2; D gene unclear. V was trimmed by 4 bases and J by 6 bases, leaving 10 bases between them. The CDR3 runs to 12 residues. Germline CDR1 reads SGHRS; CDR2 reads YFSETQ. The CDR3 reads CASSQDLNGYTF. The CDR3 coding sequence is TGCGCCAGCAGCCAGGACCTCAATGGCTACACCTTC.

This clone was seen a single time. The V and J genes are TRBV28 and TRBJ1-4; D remains unclear. CDR1 MDHEN and CDR2 SYDVKM come from the germline V gene. V shed 6 bases and J shed 5 bases, with 7 bases lying between them. This CDR3 has 12 residues. CDR3 nucleotides: TGTGCCAGCAGGATACAAAATGAAAAACTGTTTTTT. It is translated as CASRIQNEKLFF.

This clone has just one count. This chain links TRBV6-5 with TRBJ2-5; perhaps TRBD1 as D (6 bases). Germline V CDR1 and CDR2: MNHEY, SVGAGI. Trimming took off 11 bases at V and 5 bases at J, with 18 bases between the two ends. CDR3 length: 13 residues. The chain's CDR3 is CACYQDRGETQYF. DNA for the CDR3: TGTGCCTGTTACCAGGACAGAGGGGAGACCCAGTACTTC.

The J gene is TRBJ2-7, the V gene TRBV15, with D uncertain. CDR3 length: 13 amino acids. V dropped 0 bases and J dropped 6 bases, with 9 bases sitting between them. Germline-derived CDR1 and CDR2 are LNHNV and YYDKDF (reference sequence). The CDR3 sequence: CATSRDPGLEQYF. The CDR3 bases are TGTGCCACCAGCAGAGATCCCGGGCTCGAGCAGTACTTC.

The V call is TRBV23-1, the J call TRBJ2-2; TRBD1 matches 8 bases. TRBV23-1 falls under the ORF class, with uncertain function. The CDR3 consists of 16 residues. J lost 5 bases, V lost 4 bases, and 9 bases had no gene match. DNA of the CDR3: TGCGCCAGCAGTCCTACGGACAGGGTATTGACCGGGGAGCTGTTTTTT. Protein sequence: CASSPTDRVLTGELFF.

CDR3 sequence reads: CASGGGFRQPQHF. The CDR3, as DNA: TGTGCCAGCGGAGGGGGGTTTAGGCAGCCCCAGCATTTT. The chain combines TRBV2 with TRBJ1-5, with D perhaps TRBD1 (6 bases). CDR3 length: 13 residues. Trimming shortened V by 8 bases and J by 7 bases, and 15 bases separated the two germline ends. CDR1 and CDR2 from the germline V gene are SNHLY and FYNNEI.

A single count supports this clone. This CDR3 reads CASSLAPPSGEDGYTF. CDR3 bases: TGTGCCAGCAGCTTGGCTCCCCCCTCAGGGGAGGATGGCTACACCTTC. The chain recombines TRBV5-5 with TRBJ1-2, with D perhaps matching TRBD1 (6 bases). This CDR3 has 16 amino acids. Germline CDR1 is SGHKS and CDR2 is YYEKEE (reference sequence). V dropped 0 bases and J dropped 6 bases, with 18 bases sitting between them.

The J gene is TRBJ2-7, the V gene TRBV28; 7 positions agree with TRBD1. The CDR3 totals 15 residues. J lost 3 bases, V lost 7 bases, and 12 bases had no gene match. The germline gives CDR1 MDHEN, CDR2 SYDVKM. The CDR3 bases are TGTGCCAGCAATCCCCCCGGGACAGCCGTCTACGAGCAGTACTTC. This encodes CASNPPGTAVYEQYF. The variable domain in full, with the rest retrieved from reference TRBV28 and TRBJ2-7, is DVKVTQSSRYLVKRTGEKVFLECVQDMDHENMFWYRQDPGLGLRLIYFSYDVKMKEKGDIPEGYSVSREKKERFSLILESASTNQTSMYLCASNPPGTAVYEQYFGPGTRLTVT.

CDR3: CASSPGLAGGNEQFF. The CDR3 DNA sequence: TGTGCCAGCAGCCCGGGACTAGCGGGGGGGAATGAGCAGTTCTTC. The V call is TRBV7-9, the J call TRBJ2-1; 16 bases match TRBD2. CDR1 SEHNR and CDR2 FQNEAQ come from the germline V gene (reference sequence). Losses at the gene ends were 5 bases for V and 7 bases for J; bases not matched to a gene: 2. The CDR3 sequence is 15 residues long.

About this clone itself: The same CDR3 arises from other DNA sequences in this sample as well. This sequence joins TRBV7-9 and TRBJ2-7; 12 bases align to TRBD2. This CDR3 has 15 amino acids. J was trimmed by 4 bases and V by 5 bases; bases with no gene match: 6. Germline V gene sequence: CDR1 SEHNR, CDR2 FQNEAQ (reference sequence). The CDR3 region has the DNA TGTGCCAGCAGCCCTCGGACTAGCGGGACATACGAGCAGTACTTC. Translating it yields CASSPRTSGTYEQYF.

The V and J genes are TRBV28 and TRBJ2-7; 7 bases align to TRBD1. Germline lookup yields CDR1 MDHEN and CDR2 SYDVKM. The CDR3 sequence is 15 residues long. V was pared by 1 base and J by 0 bases, with 3 bases of the junction left unmatched. The DNA of the CDR3 is TGTGCCAGCAGTTTATCTGACAGGGTCTCCTACGAGCAGTACTTC. Protein product: CASSLSDRVSYEQYF.

The chain uses TRBV3-1 (or the pseudogene TRBV3-2) and TRBJ2-7, with D uncertain. V lost 2 bases and J lost 5, with 4 bases in between. Germline V CDR1 and CDR2: LGHDT, YNNKEL (reference sequence). CDR3 length equals 11 residues. Here the CDR3 reads CASSQLNEQYF. Here the CDR3 DNA reads TGTGCCAGCAGCCAACTCAACGAGCAGTACTTC.

The chain joins TRBV11-2 to TRBJ1-1; D remains ambiguous. V lost 5 bases and J 0 bases, leaving 10 bases between the germline ends. Germline lookup yields CDR1 SGHAT and CDR2 FQNNGV. This CDR3 is built from 14 residues. The CDR3 DNA sequence: TGTGCCAGCAGCCGCGATTACATGAACACTGAAGCTTTCTTT. Encoded protein: CASSRDYMNTEAFF.

V gene TRBV11-3 combines with J gene TRBJ2-1; 10 nucleotides agree with TRBD2. CDR1 and CDR2 (germline): SGHNT, YENEEA. The CDR3 totals 18 residues. Trimming cost V 5 bases and J 2 bases; bases outside gene matches: 12. Here the CDR3 reads CASSPGRTSGLPYNEQFF. As DNA, the CDR3 is TGTGCCAGCAGCCCGGGCCGGACTAGCGGACTTCCCTACAATGAGCAGTTCTTC.

This chain connects TRBV28 to TRBJ2-3; TRBD2 agrees at 14 bases. Unmatched junction bases numbered 13, after V lost 6 bases and J lost 5 bases. The CDR3 consists of 18 residues. CDR1 MDHEN and CDR2 SYDVKM come from the germline V gene. The CDR3 loop is CASRRFPGLAGDIDTQYF. CDR3 sequence (DNA): TGTGCCAGCAGAAGATTCCCGGGACTAGCGGGAGATATAGATACGCAGTATTTT.

The J gene is TRBJ2-3, the V gene TRBV5-4; 10 bases line up with TRBD2. The ends lost 0 bases at V and 3 bases at J; junction bases unmatched: 4. Germline lookup yields CDR1 SGHNT and CDR2 YYREEE (reference sequence). This CDR3 is 16 amino acids long. CDR3 sequence: CASSLASGRGTDTQYF. Written as DNA, the CDR3 is TGTGCCAGCAGCTTGGCTAGCGGGAGAGGGACAGATACGCAGTATTTT. The whole variable domain, remainder taken from reference TRBV5-4 and TRBJ2-3, is ETGVTQSPTHLIKTRGQQVTLRCSSQSGHNTVSWYQQALGQGPQFIFQYYREEENGRGNFPPRFSGLQFPNYSSELNVNALELDDSALYLCASSLASGRGTDTQYFGPGTRLTVL.

The chain employs TRBV4-1 and TRBJ2-5; 10 bases are a match to TRBD2. Germline CDR1 and CDR2: MGHRA and YSYEKL. The CDR3 has 17 amino acids. Losses at the gene ends were 0 bases for V and 4 bases for J; bases not matched to a gene: 8. As DNA, the CDR3 is TGCGCCAGCAGCCAAGATCAGAGCGGGGGGGGCAGAGAGACCCAGTACTTC. Its translation is CASSQDQSGGGRETQYF.